This T cell receptor beta chain was profiled in a study of shared clonotypes between healthy human individuals. Repertoires were generated with immunoSEQ multiplex PCR, while TCRdb's copy carries only in-frame clones and drops some. The sample has about 2.4 million clones; approximately 90% are singletons. Regarding the study as a whole: Shared clonotypes: about 4.6% naive CD4, around 3.5% naive CD8, 2.3% memory CD4, more than 0.3% memory CD8. Donor scarcity curtailed the genetic and exposure-history diversity represented herein. Among donors, the sharing of clonotypes was expected to be influenced by sequencing depth. Memory subsets generally showed lower estimated richness than naive subsets.

Trimming removed 8 bases from V and 2 bases from J, with 19 bases in between. The CDR3 is 15 amino acids. CDR1 is ENHRY, CDR2 SYGVKD, per germline. Comment on this clone: The antigen remains undetermined.

The sample consisted of naive CD4+ T cells sorted from blood. Documented subset: CD45RA+ positively selected. The source of this sequence is a man aged 18 to 30 in good health. This chain links TRBV10-3 with TRBJ2-7; D gene uncertain. The CDR3 DNA sequence: TGTGCCATCGGAGATGGGGAACTGACCCCCTACGAGCAGTACTTC. It encodes CAIGDGELTPYEQYF.